The next 7 T cell receptor beta chains were all read from a single sample in a study of early T cells in non-severe SARS-CoV-2 infection. TCRdb re-analysed the 5' RACE reads in MiXCR, keeping a single row per CDR3 protein. The data contain fewer than 50,000 distinct CDR3 sequences, approximately 4% of them singletons. The sample taken for sequencing was whole blood. The receptors come from an adult who was a healthcare worker with PCR-confirmed SARS-CoV-2 infection or an uninfected control (not recorded which).

This clonotype was seen at least ten times. The rearrangement uses TRBV20-1 and TRBJ1-2; D uncertain. There are 14 residues in the CDR3. V was cut by 6 bases and J by 6 bases, with 20 bases left in between. Germline V gene lookup returns CDR1 DFQATT and CDR2 SNEGSKA (reference sequence). This CDR3 is CSARGWPASHGYTF. The DNA of the CDR3 is TGCAGTGCCCGTGGGTGGCCGGCCTCCCATGGCTACACCTTC.

In its sample, this clonotype was seen many times. The V gene is TRBV25-1, the J gene TRBJ2-2; D unclear. Trimming removed 5 bases from V and 5 bases from J, with 15 bases in between. Germline lookup yields CDR1 MGHDK and CDR2 SYGVNS. The CDR3 length is 15 residues. The CDR3 DNA reads TGTGCCAGCAGTTCCCGAGGTGACCCAACCGGGGAGCTGTTTTTT. It codes for CASSSRGDPTGELFF.

To note about this clonotype: A much larger clone is a single base away; this may be a read error. V usage is TRBV7-9 and J usage is TRBJ1-2; D is possibly TRBD1 (6 bases). The CDR3 extends over 16 amino acids. Looked up from germline, CDR1 is SEHNR and CDR2 is FQNEAQ (reference sequence). V lost 7 bases, J lost 4 bases, and 22 bases lay in between. The CDR3 nucleotides read TGTGCCAGCACCATAGTGACGGGACAAATTTTCTATGGCTACACCTTC. It translates to CASTIVTGQIFYGYTF.

This clonotype came up many times. The rearrangement joins TRBV18 to TRBJ2-1; the D gene is possibly TRBD1 (6 bases). The CDR3 runs 16 residues. V gave up 2 bases and J gave up 6 bases, with 17 bases separating them. CDR1 and CDR2 (germline): KGHSH, LQKENI. DNA of the CDR3: TGTGCCAGCTCACCAAGGGAGACAGGACTGGGCAATGAGCAGTTCTTC. Protein: CASSPRETGLGNEQFF.

This clonotype showed up many times. This rearrangement joins TRBV18 to TRBJ1-3; the D is unclear. The length of the CDR3 is 13 residues. Trimming cost V 3 bases and J 6 bases, with 9 bases left between them. The V gene's germline CDR1 is KGHSH and CDR2 LQKENI. The CDR3 bases are TGTGCCAGCTCACCTACTTCGGAAAACACCATATATTTT. Protein sequence: CASSPTSENTIYF.

The sample holds many counts of this clonotype. This rearrangement joins TRBV12-3 or TRBV12-4 to TRBJ1-4; a possible D gene is TRBD1 (5 bases). This CDR3 has 13 amino acids. The V gene lost 6 bases and the J gene lost 12 bases, with 17 bases spanning the gap. CDR3 residues: CASSSLGGGELFF. The CDR3, as DNA: TGTGCCAGCAGCTCACTGGGGGGGGGTGAACTGTTTTTT.

This clonotype was recorded at least ten times. The rearrangement joins TRBV11-2 to TRBJ1-5; possible D gene TRBD1, 5 bases. Trimming shortened V by 3 bases and J by 5 bases, and 14 bases separated the two germline ends. The CDR3 has 15 amino acids. Germline V gives CDR1 SGHAT, CDR2 FQNNGV. In DNA form, the CDR3 reads TGTGCCAGCAGCTTTACATGGGGCTCGGATCAGCCCCAGCATTTT. As protein: CASSFTWGSDQPQHF.